The T cell receptor beta chain under discussion was sequenced for a study of T cell responses to AZD1222 COVID-19 vaccine. General study points: Just a handful of people given AZD1222 tested seropositive at baseline.

A word on this clone: Antigen specificity is unknown.

V trimming: 4 bases; J trimming: 5 bases; junction bases outside the gene matches: 9. CDR3 length: 15 residues. CDR1 is SGHRS and CDR2 is YFSETQ in the germline V gene. Both about-4-week and about-12-week second-dose recipients were combined. Clones were read by immunoSEQ multiplex PCR, and TCRdb kept only the in-frame ones, dropping some. The data contain some 190,000 clones, over 90% of them seen just once; the ten biggest clones take up about 2.1%. The sequencing used peripheral blood, collected 28 days after the second AZD1222 dose. This clonotype originated in an adult who received the AZD1222 COVID-19 vaccine. The chain employs TRBV5-1 and TRBJ2-5, with 9 positions matching TRBD2. The CDR3 DNA sequence: TGCGCCAGCAGCCCGACCGCGGGGGGGAGGGAGACCCAGTACTTC. This sequence encodes CASSPTAGGRETQYF.